The 29 T cell receptor beta chains listed next were all sequenced from one sample in a study of OX40 agonist ivuxolimab in advanced cancers. Profiled with immunoSEQ multiplex PCR; TCRdb holds only in-frame clones, not every one. The sample has some 74,000 clones, approximately 85% seen once. Source: CD4+ or CD8+ T cells sorted from blood, taken in a trial of the OX40 agonist ivuxolimab. The receptors derive from an adult with an advanced solid tumor such as melanoma, head and neck, liver or kidney cancer.

J is TRBJ2-4 and V is TRBV27, with 7 bases lining up with TRBD1. Germline V gives CDR1 MNHEY, CDR2 SMNVEV (reference sequence). The CDR3 is 16 residues long. V shed 5 bases, J shed 7 bases, and the junction held 14 bases outside the gene matches. The CDR3: CASSLHETGIGNIQYF. CDR3 nucleotides: TGTGCCAGCAGTCTACACGAGACAGGGATCGGGAACATTCAGTACTTC.

Only a few counts were recorded for this clone. Different DNA sequences within this sample yield the same CDR3. V and J are TRBV7-9 and TRBJ1-1; D is unresolved. Deletions cut 3 bases from V and 4 bases from J, with 6 bases between. This CDR3 has 12 amino acids. The V gene's germline CDR1 is SEHNR and CDR2 FQNEAQ (reference sequence). The CDR3 nucleotides read TGTGCCAGCAGCTTGATACTCACTGAAGCTTTCTTT. Protein: CASSLILTEAFF.

This rearrangement joins TRBV29-1 to TRBJ2-1, with 8 bases identical to TRBD1. V was pared by 6 bases and J by 7 bases, with 8 bases of the junction left unmatched. From germline, CDR1 is SQVTM and CDR2 ANQGSEA. This CDR3 contains 13 residues. The CDR3 region has the DNA TGCAGCGTGGTTGGACAGGGAGTAAATGAGCAGTTCTTC. Translating it yields CSVVGQGVNEQFF.

The V gene is TRBV19, the J gene TRBJ2-1; 14 bases are a match to TRBD2. Germline V CDR1 and CDR2: LNHDA, SQIVND (reference sequence). The CDR3 is 15 residues long. Germline trimming cut 4 bases from V and 10 bases from J; bases unmatched to any gene: 6. DNA for the CDR3: TGTGCCAGTAGTAGGGGACTAGCGGGAGTTTGGGAGCAGTTCTTC. It is translated as CASSRGLAGVWEQFF.

The chain joins TRBV23-1 to TRBJ1-3; 7 nucleotides match TRBD1. TRBV23-1 is reported as an ORF; its role is uncertain. V lost 10 bases, J lost 2 bases, and 5 bases stayed unmatched. This CDR3 region has 13 residues. CDR3 coding DNA: TGCGCCACACTAGACAGGGCTGGAAACACCATATATTTT. Residues: CATLDRAGNTIYF.

This clone occurred a few times. The chain carries TRBV27 and TRBJ1-1; possible D gene TRBD1, 5 bases. Trimming removed 4 bases at V and 4 bases at J, with 7 bases between. The CDR3 totals 12 residues. CDR1 and CDR2 (germline): MNHEY, SMNVEV (reference sequence). CDR3 bases: TGTGCCAGCAGTTCGGGGGGCACTGAAGCTTTCTTT. Translation: CASSSGGTEAFF.

This chain uses TRBV6-1 with TRBJ2-7, with D perhaps matching TRBD2 (6 bases). The CDR3 contains 15 residues. Germline V CDR1 and CDR2: MNHNS, SASEGT. The V end was cut by 9 bases, the J end by 4 bases, with 22 bases between. The CDR3 protein is CASSLLAESPYEQYF. CDR3 bases: TGTGCCAGTAGCCTCTTAGCGGAGTCCCCTTACGAGCAGTACTTC.

The chain couples TRBV27 to TRBJ1-4, with D maybe TRBD1 (6 bases). The germline CDR1 and CDR2 sequences are MNHEY and SMNVEV (reference sequence). The germline V and J ends were trimmed by 6 bases and 7 bases, with 18 bases remaining between them. This CDR3 has 15 amino acids. The CDR3 spells CASSPSWGGGEKLFF. CDR3 DNA: TGTGCCAGCAGCCCATCTTGGGGGGGCGGTGAAAAACTGTTTTTT.

This sequence joins TRBV28 and TRBJ1-1; no clear D. V gave up 6 bases and J gave up 3 bases, with 17 bases separating them. Germline V CDR1 and CDR2: MDHEN, SYDVKM. The CDR3 sequence is 15 residues long. CDR3: CASSPFGELDTEAFF. CDR3 in DNA: TGTGCCAGCAGCCCTTTCGGCGAGTTAGACACTGAAGCTTTCTTT.

The chain has TRBV2 and TRBJ2-3; D may be TRBD2 (5 bases). The CDR3 extends over 14 amino acids. The V end lost 7 bases, the J end lost 0 bases, and 11 bases lay between the germline ends. Germline V gives CDR1 SNHLY, CDR2 FYNNEI. CDR3 in amino acids: CASTREASTDTQYF. The CDR3 coding sequence is TGTGCCAGCACACGGGAAGCTAGCACAGATACGCAGTATTTT.

CDR3 DNA sequence: TGTGCCAGCAGTGATTACAGGAGGTCCGGTGAAGCTTTCTTT. The encoded protein is CASSDYRRSGEAFF. The chain carries TRBV25-1 and TRBJ1-1, with D perhaps matching TRBD1 (5 bases). V lost 3 bases to trimming and J lost 7 bases, with 15 bases between them. The germline V gene encodes CDR1 MGHDK and CDR2 SYGVNS. This CDR3 comprises 14 residues.

The chain employs TRBV19 and TRBJ2-5, with no clear D. The germline CDR1 and CDR2 sequences are LNHDA and SQIVND (reference sequence). Trimming cost V 4 bases and J 5 bases, with 11 bases left between them. CDR3 length: 13 residues. In DNA, the CDR3 is TGTGCCAGTAGTAAAAACCCCAGGGAGACCCAGTACTTC. Protein sequence: CASSKNPRETQYF. The full variable domain, completed using reference TRBV19 and TRBJ2-5, is DGGITQSPKYLFRKEGQNVTLSCEQNLNHDAMYWYRQDPGQGLRLIYYSQIVNDFQKGDIAEGYSVSREKKESFPLTVTSAQKNPTAFYLCASSKNPRETQYFGPGTRLLVL.

This chain connects TRBV6-1 to TRBJ1-2; D gene ambiguous. The germline V gene has CDR1 MNHNS and CDR2 SASEGT. Trimming took off 6 bases at V and 3 bases at J, with 11 bases between the two ends. The CDR3 contains 13 residues. CDR3 loop: CASRLNSDYGYTF. As DNA, the CDR3 is TGTGCCAGCAGACTCAACAGCGACTATGGCTACACCTTC.

This clone was observed a single time. V usage is TRBV29-1 and J usage is TRBJ2-5, with D perhaps matching TRBD1 (6 bases). Trimming removed 6 bases from V and 3 bases from J, with 20 bases in between. The CDR3 has 15 residues. Germline V gene lookup returns CDR1 SQVTM and CDR2 ANQGSEA. CDR3 region: CSVTGTFNLEETQYF. For the CDR3, the DNA is TGCAGCGTCACCGGGACATTCAATTTGGAAGAGACCCAGTACTTC. Full variable domain (outside the CDR3, taken from reference TRBV29-1 and TRBJ2-5): SAVISQKPSRDICQRGTSLTIQCQVDSQVTMMFWYRQQPGQSLTLIATANQGSEATYESGFVIDKFPISRPNLTFSTLTVSNMSPEDSSIYLCSVTGTFNLEETQYFGPGTRLLVL.

V gene TRBV5-4 combines with J gene TRBJ2-5; 8 nucleotides agree with TRBD1. The CDR3 is 14 amino acids. Germline V gene sequence: CDR1 SGHNT, CDR2 YYREEE (reference sequence). Trimming cost V 4 bases and J 2 bases; bases outside gene matches: 4. CDR3 sequence: CASSARTGQETQYF. DNA of the CDR3: TGTGCCAGCAGCGCACGGACAGGGCAAGAGACCCAGTACTTC.

The V and J genes are TRBV28 and TRBJ1-1; D unclear. Trimming pared 5 bases from V and 8 bases from J, leaving 12 bases between. The CDR3 is made up of 12 amino acids. Germline CDR1 is MDHEN and CDR2 is SYDVKM. The CDR3 protein is CASSPTAIEAFF. The CDR3 nucleotides read TGTGCCAGCAGTCCTACAGCCATCGAAGCTTTCTTT.

The rearrangement uses TRBV15 and TRBJ1-1; 9 bases align to TRBD1. CDR1 is LNHNV and CDR2 is YYDKDF in the germline V gene (reference sequence). The CDR3 is 15 amino acids. J was trimmed by 10 bases and V by 0 bases; bases with no gene match: 9. CDR3 DNA: TGTGCCACCAGCAGAGATCGTGGGACAGGGTCCGGAGCTTTCTTT. It encodes CATSRDRGTGSGAFF.

The chain links TRBV4-2 to TRBJ1-2; D might be TRBD1 (6 bases). From germline, CDR1 is LGHNA and CDR2 YNFKEQ. CDR3 length: 14 amino acids. The ends were cut back, 0 bases at V and 4 bases at J, with 9 bases in the middle. CDR3 loop: CASSQDRGTYGYTF. CDR3 DNA: TGTGCCAGCAGCCAAGATAGGGGGACCTATGGCTACACCTTC.

The V and J genes are TRBV5-3 and TRBJ1-2; tentative D call: TRBD1 (5 bases). TRBV5-3 is treated as an ORF (open reading frame) with a function not yet certain. Deletions cut 0 bases from V and 8 bases from J, with 11 bases between. This CDR3 is built from 13 residues. CDR3 protein: CARSLVGTRGYTF. The CDR3 nucleotides read TGTGCCAGAAGCTTGGTTGGGACTCGGGGCTACACCTTC.

The CDR3 sequence: CASSLMLSGRTTGQPQHF. The CDR3 DNA reads as TGTGCCAGCAGTTTGATGCTTAGCGGCCGGACGACGGGTCAGCCCCAGCATTTT. V gene TRBV28 combines with J gene TRBJ1-5; D gene ambiguous. The germline V gene encodes CDR1 MDHEN and CDR2 SYDVKM. Trimming stripped 3 bases from V and 6 bases from J, with 24 bases between. CDR3 length equals 18 residues.

The chain carries TRBV2 and TRBJ2-5; D might be TRBD2 (5 bases). Germline V gives CDR1 SNHLY, CDR2 FYNNEI. The CDR3 is 16 amino acids. Trimming took off 7 bases at V and 4 bases at J, with 22 bases between the two ends. The CDR3 region is CASTRRTAAVGETQYF. The CDR3 region has the DNA TGTGCCAGCACCAGAAGGACTGCAGCGGTAGGAGAGACCCAGTACTTC. The full variable domain, rest sourced from reference TRBV2 and TRBJ2-5, is EPEVTQTPSHQVTQMGQEVILRCVPISNHLYFYWYRQILGQKVEFLVSFYNNEISEKSEIFDDQFSVERPDGSNFTLKIRSTKLEDSAMYFCASTRRTAAVGETQYFGPGTRLLVL.

The V and J genes are TRBV15 and TRBJ2-5; D possibly corresponds to TRBD1 (5 bases). The length of the CDR3 is 12 residues. Germline CDR1 reads LNHNV; CDR2 reads YYDKDF (reference sequence). V shed 3 bases and J shed 5 bases, with 7 bases lying between them. CDR3 protein: CATSSYRETQYF. CDR3 bases: TGTGCCACCAGCAGTTACAGGGAGACCCAGTACTTC.

The chain's CDR3 is CASSPGGGQPLDYGYTF. Written as DNA, the CDR3 is TGTGCCAGCAGTCCCGGGGGTGGGCAGCCTCTTGACTATGGCTACACCTTC. The chain links TRBV28 to TRBJ1-2; D possibly corresponds to TRBD1 (5 bases). The CDR3 is 17 amino acids. The germline V and J ends were trimmed by 5 bases and 3 bases, with 22 bases remaining between them. Germline V gene sequence: CDR1 MDHEN, CDR2 SYDVKM.

V gene TRBV7-2 combines with J gene TRBJ1-4; possible D gene TRBD1, 5 bases. The V and J ends lost 5 bases and 8 bases respectively, with 15 bases between them. This CDR3 has 14 amino acids. CDR1 and CDR2 (germline): SGHTA, FQGNSA. The chain's CDR3 is CASSIRTGEEKLFF. The CDR3 DNA reads TGTGCCAGCAGCATCCGAACGGGGGAGGAAAAACTGTTTTTT.

The chain has TRBV4-1 and TRBJ2-1; D is uncertain. Germline V gene lookup returns CDR1 MGHRA and CDR2 YSYEKL. V lost 1 base to trimming and J lost 5 bases, with 12 bases between them. This CDR3 has 15 residues. In nucleotides, the CDR3 is TGCGCCAGCAGCCAAGGACCCGGTTGGCACAATGAGCAGTTCTTC. It translates to CASSQGPGWHNEQFF.

The CDR3 sequence is CASSGAREDATNEKLFF. The CDR3 nucleotides read TGTGCCAGCAGCGGCGCCAGGGAGGATGCAACTAATGAAAAACTGTTTTTT. The chain is built from TRBV9 and TRBJ1-4; a possible D gene is TRBD1 (5 bases). Germline-derived CDR1 and CDR2 are SGDLS and YYNGEE. The CDR3 spans 17 residues. V lost 3 bases to trimming and J lost 0 bases, with 15 bases between them.

This clone was seen only a few times. A junction end diverges from the germline sequence, so it may reflect a read error. This chain connects TRBV15 to TRBJ2-3; 13 positions agree with TRBD2. CDR3 length equals 14 residues. Per germline, CDR1 LNHNV and CDR2 YYDKDF (reference sequence). Written as DNA, the CDR3 is TGTGCCACCAGCAGGGACCGGACTAGCGGGAGTCCCCATTTT. Protein product: CATSRDRTSGSPHF. The variable domain in full, completed from reference TRBV15 and TRBJ2-3, reads DAMVIQNPRYQVTQFGKPVTLSCSQTLNHNVMYWYQQKSSQAPKLLFHYYDKDFNNEADTPDNFQSRRPNTSFCFLDIRSPGLGDTAMYLCATSRDRTSGSPHFGPGTRLTVL.

This clone was detected only once. This sequence joins TRBV19 and TRBJ2-2; 9 positions agree with TRBD2. This CDR3 region has 23 residues. V was clipped by 3 bases and J by 2 bases; unmatched bases: 25. CDR1 and CDR2 from the germline V gene are LNHDA and SQIVND (reference sequence). As DNA, the CDR3 is TGTGCCAGTAGTATGTTTGGTTTCGGGAGACTAGCGGTCCTAGATGAAAACACCGGGGAGCTGTTTTTT. Translating gives CASSMFGFGRLAVLDENTGELFF.

The J gene is TRBJ1-1, the V gene TRBV5-1, with D tentatively TRBD1 (5 bases). This CDR3 has 11 residues. V shed 6 bases and J shed 5 bases, with 8 bases lying between them. Germline V gene sequence: CDR1 SGHRS, CDR2 YFSETQ. The CDR3 nucleotides read TGCGCCAGCACCGGGGGGACTGAAGCTTTCTTT. It yields the protein CASTGGTEAFF. The whole variable domain, filled in from reference TRBV5-1 and TRBJ1-1, reads KAGVTQTPRYLIKTRGQQVTLSCSPISGHRSVSWYQQTPGQGLQFLFEYFSETQRNKGNFPGRFSGRQFSNSRSEMNVSTLELGDSALYLCASTGGTEAFFGQGTRLTVV.